This T cell receptor (beta chain) originates from a study of human T cells and chemical hapten exposure. About the research overall: Patients, largely female, had alopecia areata, totalis or universalis.

Time point defined: pre-sensitization, week 0. The sample's treatment: therapeutic diphenylcyclopropenone sensitization with weekly scalp DPC. Blood collection took place prior to placing each patch test. Trimming cost V 2 bases and J 8 bases, with 15 bases left between them. Germline V CDR1 and CDR2: MNHNS, SASEGT. CDR3 length equals 14 residues. TCRdb ran MiXCR on the RACE reads and lists one entry per CDR3 protein. Altogether 350,000 to 400,000 distinct CDR3 sequences are present, roughly 4.6% being singletons, with the ten largest covering 2.5% to 3%. The sequenced sample was whole blood, obtained in connection with sensitization to the hapten diphenylcyclopropenone (DPC). The chain combines TRBV6-1 with TRBJ1-2; D gene unclear. The receptor was derived from a woman between 50 and 59 years old with alopecia areata. Some clones in this sample may be carry-over from other donors' samples. The CDR3 protein is CASSERKMSLGYTF. The DNA of the CDR3 is TGTGCCAGCAGTGAACGGAAGATGTCTTTGGGCTACACCTTC.